This T cell receptor (beta chain) derives from a study of cytotoxic CD8 clonotypes in ibrutinib-treated CLL. Study-wide results and caveats: Sustained-remission patients were sampled at one set of times and progressing patients at different ones.

V was shortened by 7 bases and J by 1 base, with 13 bases between the two germline ends. CDR3 length: 13 amino acids. CDR1 and CDR2 from the germline V gene are SQVTM and ANQGSEA. With sequencing, the targeted depth ranged from 1 in 200,000 to 1 in 1 million T cells. Sequencing was performed with immunoSEQ multiplex PCR; in TCRdb, only in-frame clones are kept and a portion is missing. The table records 300,000 to 350,000 clones, around four fifths of them present only once. On this clone: The antigen is not known.

The sequencing here drew on PBMCs, taken before ibrutinib treatment. The receptor was isolated from a human donor with chronic lymphocytic leukemia. The chain couples TRBV29-1 to TRBJ1-1, with D possibly being TRBD1 (5 bases). This CDR3 is CSAFSQGNTEAFF. CDR3 coding DNA: TGCAGCGCTTTCTCCCAGGGGAACACTGAAGCTTTCTTT.